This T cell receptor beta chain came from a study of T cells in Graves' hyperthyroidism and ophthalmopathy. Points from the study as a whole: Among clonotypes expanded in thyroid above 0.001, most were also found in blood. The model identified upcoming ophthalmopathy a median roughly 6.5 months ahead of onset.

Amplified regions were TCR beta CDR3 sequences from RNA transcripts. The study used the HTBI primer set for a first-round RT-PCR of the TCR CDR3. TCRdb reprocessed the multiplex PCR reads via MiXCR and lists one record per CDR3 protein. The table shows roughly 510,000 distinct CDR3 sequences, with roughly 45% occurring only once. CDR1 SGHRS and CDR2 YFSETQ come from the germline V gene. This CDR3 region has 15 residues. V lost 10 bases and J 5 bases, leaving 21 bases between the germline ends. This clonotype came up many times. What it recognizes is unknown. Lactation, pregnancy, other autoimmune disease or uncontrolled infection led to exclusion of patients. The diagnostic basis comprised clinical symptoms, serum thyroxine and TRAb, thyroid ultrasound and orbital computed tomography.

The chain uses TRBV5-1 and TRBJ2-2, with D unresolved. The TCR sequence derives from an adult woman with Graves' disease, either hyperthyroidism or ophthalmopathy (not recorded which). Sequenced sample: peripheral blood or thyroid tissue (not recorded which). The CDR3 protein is CAPSPRCGLTGELFF. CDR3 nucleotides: TGCGCCCCCTCCCCTAGATGCGGATTGACCGGGGAGCTGTTTTTT. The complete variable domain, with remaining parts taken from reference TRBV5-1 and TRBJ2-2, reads KAGVTQTPRYLIKTRGQQVTLSCSPISGHRSVSWYQQTPGQGLQFLFEYFSETQRNKGNFPGRFSGRQFSNSRSEMNVSTLELGDSALYLCAPSPRCGLTGELFFGEGSRLTVL.